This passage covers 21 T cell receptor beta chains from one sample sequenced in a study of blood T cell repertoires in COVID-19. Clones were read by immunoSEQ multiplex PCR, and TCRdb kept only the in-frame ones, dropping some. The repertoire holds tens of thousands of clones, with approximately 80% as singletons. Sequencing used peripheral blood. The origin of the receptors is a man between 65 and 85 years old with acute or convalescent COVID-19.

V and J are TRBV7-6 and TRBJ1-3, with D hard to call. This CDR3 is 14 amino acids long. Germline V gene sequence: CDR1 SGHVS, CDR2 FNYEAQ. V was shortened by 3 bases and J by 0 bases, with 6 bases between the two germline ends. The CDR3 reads CASSLSVSGNTIYF. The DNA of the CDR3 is TGTGCCAGCAGCTTGTCGGTCTCTGGAAACACCATATATTTT.

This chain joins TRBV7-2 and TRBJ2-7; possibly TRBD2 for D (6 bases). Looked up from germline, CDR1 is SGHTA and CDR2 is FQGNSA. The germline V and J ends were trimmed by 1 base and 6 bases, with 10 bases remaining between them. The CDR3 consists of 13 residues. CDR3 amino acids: CASSLDRGGEQYF. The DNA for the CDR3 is TGTGCCAGCAGCTTAGATCGGGGAGGCGAGCAGTACTTC.

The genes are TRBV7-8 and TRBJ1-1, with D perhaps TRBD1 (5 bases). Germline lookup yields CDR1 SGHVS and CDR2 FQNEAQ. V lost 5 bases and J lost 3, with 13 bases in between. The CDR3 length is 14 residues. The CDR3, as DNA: TGTGCCAGCAGCGCTAATACGGGGGACACTGAAGCTTTCTTT. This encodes CASSANTGDTEAFF. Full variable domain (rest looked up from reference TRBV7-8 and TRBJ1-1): GAGVSQSPRYKVAKRGQDVALRCDPISGHVSLFWYQQALGQGPEFLTYFQNEAQLDKSGLPSDRFFAERPEGSVSTLKIQRTQQEDSAVYLCASSANTGDTEAFFGQGTRLTVV.

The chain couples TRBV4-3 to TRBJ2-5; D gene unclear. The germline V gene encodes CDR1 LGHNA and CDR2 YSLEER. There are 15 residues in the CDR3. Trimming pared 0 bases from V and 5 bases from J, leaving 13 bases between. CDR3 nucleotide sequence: TGCGCCAGCAGCCAAGATACGTCCGAAGAGGAGACCCAGTACTTC. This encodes CASSQDTSEEETQYF.

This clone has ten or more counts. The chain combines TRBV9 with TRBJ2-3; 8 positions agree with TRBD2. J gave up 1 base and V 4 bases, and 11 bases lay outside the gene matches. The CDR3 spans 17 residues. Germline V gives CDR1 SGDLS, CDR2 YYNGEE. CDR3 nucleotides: TGTGCCAGCAGCCACCCGGCGGCGGGGGGCCGCACAGATACGCAGTATTTT. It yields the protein CASSHPAAGGRTDTQYF. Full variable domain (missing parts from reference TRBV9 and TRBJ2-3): DSGVTQTPKHLITATGQRVTLRCSPRSGDLSVYWYQQSLDQGLQFLIQYYNGEERAKGNILERFSAQQFPDLHSELNLSSLELGDSALYFCASSHPAAGGRTDTQYFGPGTRLTVL.

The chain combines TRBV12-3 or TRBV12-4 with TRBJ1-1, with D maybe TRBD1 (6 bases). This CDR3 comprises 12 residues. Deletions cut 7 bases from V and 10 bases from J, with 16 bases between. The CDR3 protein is CASISAGDRAFF. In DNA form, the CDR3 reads TGTGCCAGCATCTCCGCAGGGGATAGAGCTTTCTTT.

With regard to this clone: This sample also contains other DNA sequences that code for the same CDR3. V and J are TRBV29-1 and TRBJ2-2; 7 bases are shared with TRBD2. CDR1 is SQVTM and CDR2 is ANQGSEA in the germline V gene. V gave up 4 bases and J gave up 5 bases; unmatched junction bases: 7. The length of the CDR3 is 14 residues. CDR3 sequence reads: CSVGGAGGTGELFF. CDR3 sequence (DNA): TGCAGCGTTGGAGGGGCCGGGGGGACCGGGGAGCTGTTTTTT.

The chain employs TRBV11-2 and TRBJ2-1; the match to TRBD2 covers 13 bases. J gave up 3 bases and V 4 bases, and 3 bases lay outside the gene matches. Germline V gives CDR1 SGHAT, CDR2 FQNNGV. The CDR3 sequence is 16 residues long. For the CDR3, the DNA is TGTGCCAGCAGCTCCCGACTAGCGGGAGGCTACAATGAGCAGTTCTTC. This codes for CASSSRLAGGYNEQFF.

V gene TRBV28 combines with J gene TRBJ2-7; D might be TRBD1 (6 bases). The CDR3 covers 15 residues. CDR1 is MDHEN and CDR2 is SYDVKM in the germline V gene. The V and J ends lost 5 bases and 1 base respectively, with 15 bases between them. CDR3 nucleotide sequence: TGTGCCAGCAGTCTCGGACAGCTAAGTTCCTACGAGCAGTACTTC. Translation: CASSLGQLSSYEQYF.

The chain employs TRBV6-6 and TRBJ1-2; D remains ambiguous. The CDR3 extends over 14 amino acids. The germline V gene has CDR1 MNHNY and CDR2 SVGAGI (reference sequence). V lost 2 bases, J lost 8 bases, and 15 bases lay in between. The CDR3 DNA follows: TGTGCCAGCAGTTACGATGAGGCTATCGGAGGCTACACCTTC. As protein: CASSYDEAIGGYTF.

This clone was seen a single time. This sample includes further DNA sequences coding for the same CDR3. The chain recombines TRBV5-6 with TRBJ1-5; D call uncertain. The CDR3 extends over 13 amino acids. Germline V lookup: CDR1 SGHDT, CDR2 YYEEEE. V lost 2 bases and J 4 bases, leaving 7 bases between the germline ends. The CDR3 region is CASSFGSNQPQHF. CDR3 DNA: TGTGCCAGCAGCTTCGGGTCGAATCAGCCCCAGCATTTT.

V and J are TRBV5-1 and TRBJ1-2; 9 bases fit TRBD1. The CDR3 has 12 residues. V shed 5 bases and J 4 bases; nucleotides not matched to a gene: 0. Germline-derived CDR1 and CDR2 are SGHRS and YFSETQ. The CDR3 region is CASRGQGYGYTF. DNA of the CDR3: TGCGCCAGCAGGGGACAGGGCTATGGCTACACCTTC. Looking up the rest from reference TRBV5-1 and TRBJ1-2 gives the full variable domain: KAGVTQTPRYLIKTRGQQVTLSCSPISGHRSVSWYQQTPGQGLQFLFEYFSETQRNKGNFPGRFSGRQFSNSRSEMNVSTLELGDSALYLCASRGQGYGYTFGSGTRLTVV.

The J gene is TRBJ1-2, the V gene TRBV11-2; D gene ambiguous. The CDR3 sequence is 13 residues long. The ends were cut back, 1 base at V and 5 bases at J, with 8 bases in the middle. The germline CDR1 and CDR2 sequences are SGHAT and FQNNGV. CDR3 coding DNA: TGTGCCAGCAGCTTAGGCCAGGTATATGGCTACACCTTC. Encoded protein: CASSLGQVYGYTF.

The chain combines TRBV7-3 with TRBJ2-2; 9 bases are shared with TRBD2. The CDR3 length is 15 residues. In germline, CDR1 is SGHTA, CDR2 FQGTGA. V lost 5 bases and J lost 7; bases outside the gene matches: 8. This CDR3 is CASSPGREGGGELFF. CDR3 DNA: TGTGCCAGCAGCCCGGGGCGGGAGGGCGGCGGGGAGCTGTTTTTT.

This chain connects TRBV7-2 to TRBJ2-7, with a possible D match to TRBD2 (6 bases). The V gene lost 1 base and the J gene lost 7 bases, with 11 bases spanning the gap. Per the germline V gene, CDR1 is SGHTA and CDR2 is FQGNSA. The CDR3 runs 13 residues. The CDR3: CASSLETRREQYF. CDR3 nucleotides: TGTGCCAGCAGCTTAGAGACTAGGAGGGAGCAGTACTTC.

The CDR3 DNA reads TGTGCCAGCAGCCATCGCACTGAAGCTTTCTTT. Translated, it gives CASSHRTEAFF. The V call is TRBV3-1 (or the pseudogene TRBV3-2), the J call TRBJ1-1; no clear D. V shed 3 bases and J shed 4 bases, with 3 bases lying between them. Germline-derived CDR1 and CDR2 are LGHDT and YNNKEL (reference sequence). CDR3 length equals 11 residues.

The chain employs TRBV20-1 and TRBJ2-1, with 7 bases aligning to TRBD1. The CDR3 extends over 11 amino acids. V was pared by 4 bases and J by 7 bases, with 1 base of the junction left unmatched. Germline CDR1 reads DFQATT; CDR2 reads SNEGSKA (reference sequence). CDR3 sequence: CSAKQGNEQFF. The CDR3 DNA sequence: TGCAGTGCTAAACAGGGGAATGAGCAGTTCTTC.

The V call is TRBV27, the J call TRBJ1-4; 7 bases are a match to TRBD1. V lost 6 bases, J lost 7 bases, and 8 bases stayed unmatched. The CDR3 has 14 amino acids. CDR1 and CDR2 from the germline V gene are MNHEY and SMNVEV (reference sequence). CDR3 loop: CASRRPGGSEKLFF. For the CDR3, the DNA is TGTGCCAGCAGGCGGCCAGGGGGTAGTGAAAAACTGTTTTTT.

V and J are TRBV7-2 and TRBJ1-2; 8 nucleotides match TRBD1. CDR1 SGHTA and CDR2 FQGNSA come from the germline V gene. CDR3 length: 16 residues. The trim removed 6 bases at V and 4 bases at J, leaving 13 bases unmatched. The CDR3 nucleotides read TGTGCCAGCAGTCAGGCAGGGGGCGTGTGGCTCTATGGCTACACCTTC. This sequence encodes CASSQAGGVWLYGYTF.

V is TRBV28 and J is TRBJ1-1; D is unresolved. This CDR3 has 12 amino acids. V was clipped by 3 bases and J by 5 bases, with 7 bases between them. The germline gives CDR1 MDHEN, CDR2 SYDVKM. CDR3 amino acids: CASSLGRTEAFF. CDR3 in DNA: TGTGCCAGCAGTTTGGGGAGAACTGAAGCTTTCTTT.

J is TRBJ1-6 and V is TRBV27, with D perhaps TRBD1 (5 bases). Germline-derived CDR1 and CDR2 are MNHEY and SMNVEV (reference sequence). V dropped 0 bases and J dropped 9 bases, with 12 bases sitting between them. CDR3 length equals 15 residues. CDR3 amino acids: CASSLSLAGGSPLHF. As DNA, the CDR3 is TGTGCCAGCAGTTTATCGCTAGCCGGGGGTTCACCCCTCCACTTT.